The T cell receptor (beta chain) described here comes from a study of T-cell reconstitution after alpha-beta-depleted transplantation in children (dated by TCRdb to 2015 to 2016). Study-level background: Using TCR repertoire profiling, the study quantitatively followed how T-cell immune reconstitution unfolded in children after TCRalphabeta/CD19-depleted allogeneic hematopoietic cell transplantation.

Comments on this clonotype: Its antigen remains undetermined. No quality values exist for individual bases; no much larger clone is one base distant.

Libraries were constructed by PCR. Sequenced on an Illumina HiSeq 2500. TCR libraries were prepared with molecular barcoding, using unique molecular identifiers to normalize TCRbeta repertoire quantification. Through fastp at Q25 and MiXCR, TCRdb rebuilt clones from the public reads, retaining in-frame beta chains. Each CDR3 protein appears once, grouped with its most common genes and DNA. Counted in this sample were roughly 590,000 distinct CDR3 sequences; roughly 17% of them appeared once. The ten largest clones take up approximately 1% of the sample. The CDR3, from cysteine to phenylalanine, totals 13 residues. Only CDR3 DNA is held: 39 bases, read in frame from base 1. V is shortened by 1 base, J by 2 bases, and the region joining them spans 5 bases. CDR1 SGHAT and CDR2 FQNNGV are derived from the germline V gene.

The chain is made from TRBV11-2 and TRBJ2-5; the D gene is not confidently resolved. This sequence originates from a human donor who donated a stem cell graft to a child with acute myeloid leukemia. Sample: PBMCs from the stem cell graft donor, taken from the stem cell graft. Read as DNA, the sequence is TGTGCCAGCAGCTTAGTGGAGCAAGAGACCCAGTACTTC. Translation gives CASSLVEQETQYF.